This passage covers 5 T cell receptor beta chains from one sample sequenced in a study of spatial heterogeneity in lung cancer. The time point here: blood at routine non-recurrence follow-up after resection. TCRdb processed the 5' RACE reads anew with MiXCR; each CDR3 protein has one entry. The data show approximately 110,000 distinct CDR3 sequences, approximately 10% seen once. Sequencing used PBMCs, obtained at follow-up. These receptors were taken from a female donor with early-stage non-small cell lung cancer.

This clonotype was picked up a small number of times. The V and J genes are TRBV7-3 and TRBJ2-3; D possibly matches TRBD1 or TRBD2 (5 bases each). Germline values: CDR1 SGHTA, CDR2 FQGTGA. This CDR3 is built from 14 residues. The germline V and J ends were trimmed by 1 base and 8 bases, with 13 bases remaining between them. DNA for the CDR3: TGTGCCAGCAGCTTAAACGGGGCCGTGGGTACGCAGTATTTT. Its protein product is CASSLNGAVGTQYF. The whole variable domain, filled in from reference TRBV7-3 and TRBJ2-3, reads GAGVSQTPSNKVTEKGKYVELRCDPISGHTALYWYRQSLGQGPEFLIYFQGTGAADDSGLPNDRFFAVRPEGSVSTLKIQRTERGDSAVYLCASSLNGAVGTQYFGPGTRLTVL.

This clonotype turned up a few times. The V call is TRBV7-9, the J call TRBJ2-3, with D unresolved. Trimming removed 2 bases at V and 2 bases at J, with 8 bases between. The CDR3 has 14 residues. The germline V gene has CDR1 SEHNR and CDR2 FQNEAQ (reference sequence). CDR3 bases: TGTGCCAGCAGCTTAACAGCAAACACAGATACGCAGTATTTT. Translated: CASSLTANTDTQYF.

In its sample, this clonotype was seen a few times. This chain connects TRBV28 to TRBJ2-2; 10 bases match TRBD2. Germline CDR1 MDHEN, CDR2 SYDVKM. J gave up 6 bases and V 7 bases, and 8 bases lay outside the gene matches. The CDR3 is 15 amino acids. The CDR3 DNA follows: TGTGCCAGCAAACGATCAAGCGGGAGGGCCGGGGAGCTGTTTTTT. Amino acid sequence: CASKRSSGRAGELFF.

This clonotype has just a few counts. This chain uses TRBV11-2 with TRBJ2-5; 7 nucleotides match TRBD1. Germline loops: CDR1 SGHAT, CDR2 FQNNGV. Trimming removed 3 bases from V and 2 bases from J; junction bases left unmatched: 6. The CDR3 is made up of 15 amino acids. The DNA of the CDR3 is TGTGCCAGCAGCTTCAATCCGACAGGGCAAGAGACCCAGTACTTC. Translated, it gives CASSFNPTGQETQYF.

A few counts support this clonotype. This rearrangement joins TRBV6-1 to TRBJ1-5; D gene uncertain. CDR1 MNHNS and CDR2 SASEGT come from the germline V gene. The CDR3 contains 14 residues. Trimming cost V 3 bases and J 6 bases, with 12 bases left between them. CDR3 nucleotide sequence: TGTGCCAGCAGTGATTTGGGTGGAGGTCAGCCCCAGCATTTT. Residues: CASSDLGGGQPQHF.